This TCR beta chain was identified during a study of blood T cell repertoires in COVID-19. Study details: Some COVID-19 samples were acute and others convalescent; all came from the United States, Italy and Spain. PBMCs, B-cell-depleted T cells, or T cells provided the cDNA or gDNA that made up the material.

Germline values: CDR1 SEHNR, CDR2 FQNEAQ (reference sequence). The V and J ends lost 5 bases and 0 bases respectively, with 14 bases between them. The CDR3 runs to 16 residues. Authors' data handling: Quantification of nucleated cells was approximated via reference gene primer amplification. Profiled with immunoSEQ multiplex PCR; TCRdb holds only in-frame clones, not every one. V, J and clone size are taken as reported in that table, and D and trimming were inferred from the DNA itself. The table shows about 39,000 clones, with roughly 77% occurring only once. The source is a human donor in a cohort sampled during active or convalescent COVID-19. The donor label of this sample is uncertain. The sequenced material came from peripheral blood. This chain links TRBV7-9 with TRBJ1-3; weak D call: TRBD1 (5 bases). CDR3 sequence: CASSARQRTSGNTIYF. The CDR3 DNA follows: TGTGCCAGCAGCGCCCGACAGCGAACCTCTGGAAACACCATATATTTT.